One sample yielded the 28 T cell receptor beta chains listed below, sequenced in a study of cytomegalovirus exposure and HLA in healthy donors. 60 Vbeta and 13 Jbeta primers were used in PCR. TCRdb keeps only in-frame clones here, not all; method: immunoSEQ multiplex PCR. The profile shows fewer than 25,000 clones, about 78% of them singletons. Sequenced input: PBMCs. These receptors were collected from a man aged 60 to 75 in good health and CMV-seronegative.

The J gene is TRBJ2-2, the V gene TRBV7-6; 8 bases line up with TRBD1. Germline lookup yields CDR1 SGHVS and CDR2 FNYEAQ. The CDR3 length is 15 residues. J was trimmed by 4 bases and V by 5 bases; bases with no gene match: 6. The CDR3 sequence is CASSRGQGGTGELFF. The DNA for the CDR3 is TGTGCCAGCAGCCGAGGACAGGGAGGCACCGGGGAGCTGTTTTTT.

J is TRBJ2-1 and V is TRBV7-8; 8 bases map to TRBD2. Losses at the gene ends were 1 base for V and 5 bases for J; bases not matched to a gene: 7. This CDR3 contains 16 residues. Germline CDR1 is SGHVS and CDR2 is FQNEAQ. CDR3 region: CASSLDWGLGDNEQFF. CDR3 sequence (DNA): TGTGCCAGCAGCTTAGACTGGGGACTAGGGGACAATGAGCAGTTCTTC.

J is TRBJ2-1 and V is TRBV7-3, with TRBD2 matching 8 bases. The junction had 8 bases not matched to a gene; V was cut back by 4 bases and J by 9 bases. CDR3 length: 14 residues. Germline CDR1 reads SGHTA; CDR2 reads FQGTGA. The CDR3 is CASSSFVLAAEQFF. The CDR3 DNA is TGTGCCAGCAGCTCCTTTGTACTAGCGGCTGAGCAGTTCTTC. The full variable domain, with the rest looked up from reference TRBV7-3 and TRBJ2-1, is GAGVSQTPSNKVTEKGKYVELRCDPISGHTALYWYRQSLGQGPEFLIYFQGTGAADDSGLPNDRFFAVRPEGSVSTLKIQRTERGDSAVYLCASSSFVLAAEQFFGPGTRLTVL.

V usage is TRBV29-1 and J usage is TRBJ1-5; a possible D gene is TRBD1 (5 bases). In germline, CDR1 is SQVTM, CDR2 ANQGSEA. The V end lost 5 bases, the J end lost 5 bases, and 16 bases lay between the germline ends. The CDR3 contains 14 residues. CDR3 amino acids: CSVSLGGSDQPQHF. In DNA form, the CDR3 reads TGCAGCGTTTCGCTCGGGGGATCCGATCAGCCCCAGCATTTT.

The V gene is TRBV6-5, the J gene TRBJ2-1, with unresolved D. There are 14 residues in the CDR3. The V end was cut by 2 bases, the J end by 0 bases, with 5 bases between. Germline V gives CDR1 MNHEY, CDR2 SVGAGI. The CDR3 bases are TGTGCCAGCAGTTACGACACCTCCTACAATGAGCAGTTCTTC. Protein sequence: CASSYDTSYNEQFF.

V is TRBV19 and J is TRBJ1-1; 7 bases match TRBD1. There are 16 residues in the CDR3. Germline V CDR1 and CDR2: LNHDA, SQIVND (reference sequence). V lost 3 bases, J lost 0 bases, and 7 bases stayed unmatched. CDR3 region: CASSIGQVLLNTEAFF. The CDR3 DNA reads as TGTGCCAGTAGTATCGGACAGGTCCTCTTGAACACTGAAGCTTTCTTT.

The chain recombines TRBV29-1 with TRBJ2-7; D may be TRBD2 (5 bases). The germline gives CDR1 SQVTM, CDR2 ANQGSEA. V gave up 5 bases and J gave up 3 bases, with 11 bases separating them. The CDR3 covers 12 residues. CDR3 DNA: TGCAGCGTTTCACCCAGCGGCTACGAGCAGTACTTC. The encoded protein is CSVSPSGYEQYF.

This chain links TRBV4-3 with TRBJ1-1, with D tentatively TRBD1 (6 bases). V was cut by 5 bases and J by 4 bases, with 17 bases left in between. Germline loops: CDR1 LGHNA, CDR2 YSLEER. The CDR3 totals 15 residues. The CDR3 reads CASSGGGGLGTEAFF. CDR3 in DNA: TGCGCCAGCAGCGGAGGCGGGGGGCTCGGCACTGAAGCTTTCTTT.

The chain joins TRBV11-2 to TRBJ2-1, with TRBD2 matching over 10 bases. Germline lookup yields CDR1 SGHAT and CDR2 FQNNGV. V shed 6 bases, J shed 6 bases, and the junction held 8 bases outside the gene matches. This CDR3 has 15 amino acids. In DNA form, the CDR3 reads TGTGCCAGCAGGCCAAGCGGGGGGGCAGGCAATGAGCAGTTCTTC. Translation: CASRPSGGAGNEQFF.

The rearrangement joins TRBV5-1 to TRBJ1-2; perhaps TRBD1 as D (6 bases). This CDR3 region has 14 residues. In germline, CDR1 is SGHRS, CDR2 YFSETQ. Trimming left V 4 bases short and J 6 bases short, with 16 bases between. Here the CDR3 DNA reads TGCGCCAGCAGCACCACAGGGCGGTACGATGGCTACACCTTC. This sequence encodes CASSTTGRYDGYTF.

This clone was recorded a few times. The chain employs TRBV6-1 and TRBJ2-3, with 8 bases that match TRBD2. V shed 8 bases and J 6 bases; nucleotides not matched to a gene: 13. CDR1 and CDR2 (germline): MNHNS, SASEGT. CDR3 length equals 15 residues. CDR3 loop: CASGGSGGGLDTQYF. In DNA, the CDR3 is TGTGCCAGCGGGGGGAGCGGGGGAGGTTTGGATACGCAGTATTTT.

The rearrangement uses TRBV18 and TRBJ2-1; D not certain. In germline, CDR1 is KGHSH, CDR2 LQKENI. The CDR3 extends over 15 amino acids. Trimming stripped 4 bases from V and 2 bases from J, with 12 bases between. As DNA, the CDR3 is TGTGCCAGCTCACGCGAGGTCCCCCCCTACAATGAGCAGTTCTTC. This translates into CASSREVPPYNEQFF.

This clone appeared a single time. This sequence joins TRBV7-2 and TRBJ2-1; maybe TRBD2 (6 bases). V was cut by 0 bases and J by 8 bases, with 14 bases left in between. CDR3 length: 15 residues. The V gene's germline CDR1 is SGHTA and CDR2 FQGNSA. This CDR3 is CASSLAGGQAHEQFF. CDR3 bases: TGTGCCAGCAGCTTAGCGGGAGGTCAGGCCCATGAGCAGTTCTTC.

In this sample, this clone turned up a few times. V is TRBV6-1 and J is TRBJ2-5, with 8 bases identical to TRBD2. Germline values: CDR1 MNHNS, CDR2 SASEGT. The J segment lost 0 bases and the V segment lost 4 bases, leaving 7 bases of the junction unmatched. The CDR3 sequence is 16 residues long. The CDR3 DNA reads TGTGCCAGCAGTGTAGATGGCGGGGGGTACCAAGAGACCCAGTACTTC. The encoded protein is CASSVDGGGYQETQYF.

This rearrangement joins TRBV30 to TRBJ1-6; 7 bases fit TRBD1. J was trimmed by 7 bases and V by 0 bases; bases with no gene match: 6. This CDR3 region has 15 residues. Per the germline V gene, CDR1 is GTSNPN and CDR2 is SVGIG (reference sequence). The CDR3 DNA sequence: TGTGCCTGGAGTGTGGGGGACAGATTGAATTCACCCCTCCACTTT. This codes for CAWSVGDRLNSPLHF.

This clone was observed a few times. The chain is built from TRBV6-7 and TRBJ2-1; D uncertain. TRBV6-7 has ORF status, its function being uncertain. This CDR3 has 11 amino acids. Trimming took off 6 bases at V and 8 bases at J, with 8 bases between the two ends. In DNA, the CDR3 is TGTGCCAGCAGCCCCTTCGATGAGCAGTTCTTC. Protein sequence: CASSPFDEQFF.

This sequence joins TRBV13 and TRBJ1-1; 7 nucleotides agree with TRBD1. The J segment lost 3 bases and the V segment lost 6 bases, leaving 22 bases of the junction unmatched. Looked up from germline, CDR1 is PRHDT and CDR2 is FYEKMQ (reference sequence). CDR3 length: 19 residues. CDR3 coding DNA: TGTGCCAGCAGTCAAAGGGCTTGGCGAAGGGGGCAGGAAGACACTGAAGCTTTCTTT. Protein product: CASSQRAWRRGQEDTEAFF.

The gene calls are TRBV27 and TRBJ2-7; 8 bases fit TRBD1. Germline values: CDR1 MNHEY, CDR2 SMNVEV (reference sequence). The CDR3 runs to 14 residues. The V and J ends lost 6 bases and 6 bases, in that order; junction bases with no gene match: 10. The CDR3 is CASSLRTGQVEQYF. CDR3 DNA sequence: TGTGCCAGCAGCCTCCGGACAGGGCAAGTCGAGCAGTACTTC.

The chain carries TRBV6-4 and TRBJ1-1; D is uncertain. Germline V lookup: CDR1 MRHNA, CDR2 SNTAGT. The V gene lost 5 bases and the J gene lost 1 base, with 8 bases spanning the gap. This CDR3 contains 13 residues. The CDR3 DNA reads TGTGCCAGCAGTATCAGTAAGAACACTGAAGCTTTCTTT. Translated: CASSISKNTEAFF.

The chain has TRBV5-1 and TRBJ2-5, with 9 bases identical to TRBD1. V lost 4 bases, J lost 1 base, and 14 bases stayed unmatched. The CDR3 extends over 18 amino acids. Germline CDR1 is SGHRS and CDR2 is YFSETQ. CDR3: CASSRLKTGGGVQETQYF. In nucleotides, the CDR3 is TGCGCCAGCAGCCGGTTGAAGACAGGGGGAGGCGTCCAAGAGACCCAGTACTTC.

The chain links TRBV12-5 to TRBJ2-3; 9 nucleotides line up with TRBD1. J lost 2 bases, V lost 6 bases, and 9 bases had no gene match. From germline, CDR1 is LGHNT and CDR2 FRNRAP. The CDR3 has 16 amino acids. CDR3 sequence: CASGGVDRGYTDTQYF. CDR3 sequence (DNA): TGTGCTAGTGGAGGTGTGGACAGGGGATACACAGATACGCAGTATTTT.

The genes are TRBV7-8 and TRBJ2-1; the match to TRBD1 covers 8 bases. With 5 bases clipped from V and 7 bases from J, the junction kept 10 bases outside the gene matches. CDR3 length equals 15 residues. From germline, CDR1 is SGHVS and CDR2 FQNEAQ. This CDR3 is CASSPPGQEGNEQFF. The CDR3 nucleotides read TGTGCCAGCAGCCCCCCGGGACAGGAGGGAAATGAGCAGTTCTTC. The variable domain in full, with the rest retrieved from reference TRBV7-8 and TRBJ2-1, is GAGVSQSPRYKVAKRGQDVALRCDPISGHVSLFWYQQALGQGPEFLTYFQNEAQLDKSGLPSDRFFAERPEGSVSTLKIQRTQQEDSAVYLCASSPPGQEGNEQFFGPGTRLTVL.

The J gene is TRBJ1-2, the V gene TRBV7-2; a possible D gene is TRBD1 (6 bases). CDR3 length: 17 residues. Per germline, CDR1 SGHTA and CDR2 FQGNSA. Trimming stripped 5 bases from V and 7 bases from J, with 26 bases between. The CDR3 nucleotides read TGTGCCAGCAGCCTCTACCAACCGGGAGGGGGATGGGGTGGCTACACCTTC. Translating gives CASSLYQPGGGWGGYTF. Filled out from reference TRBV7-2 and TRBJ1-2, the complete variable domain reads GAGVSQSPSNKVTEKGKDVELRCDPISGHTALYWYRQSLGQGLEFLIYFQGNSAPDKSGLPSDRFSAERTGGSVSTLTIQRTQQEDSAVYLCASSLYQPGGGWGGYTFGSGTRLTVV.

The chain couples TRBV7-6 to TRBJ2-2; 7 positions agree with TRBD2. This CDR3 is built from 16 residues. Germline-derived CDR1 and CDR2 are SGHVS and FNYEAQ. V was pared by 5 bases and J by 4 bases, with 10 bases of the junction left unmatched. CDR3 region: CASSERGGPSTGELFF. In DNA form, the CDR3 reads TGTGCCAGCAGCGAACGCGGGGGACCGAGCACCGGGGAGCTGTTTTTT.

The V gene is TRBV11-3, the J gene TRBJ2-3, with 11 bases aligning to TRBD2. The CDR3 totals 15 residues. Trimming took 3 bases from V and 6 from J; bases not matched to a gene: 5. CDR1 and CDR2 from the germline V gene are SGHNT and YENEEA. The CDR3 DNA follows: TGTGCCAGCAGCTTCCTAGCGGGGGGCCAGGATACGCAGTATTTT. Protein: CASSFLAGGQDTQYF. The entire variable domain, with the rest obtained from reference TRBV11-3 and TRBJ2-3, is as follows: EAGVVQSPRYKIIEKKQPVAFWCNPISGHNTLYWYLQNLGQGPELLIRYENEEAVDDSQLPKDRFSAERLKGVDSTLKIQPAELGDSAVYLCASSFLAGGQDTQYFGPGTRLTVL.

With regard to this clone: At one of its ends the junction is not consistent with the germline gene, which may arise from a read error. The V gene is TRBV7-9, the J gene TRBJ2-7, with 10 bases matching TRBD2. The germline CDR1 and CDR2 sequences are SEHNR and FQNEAQ (reference sequence). The CDR3 loop spans 17 amino acids. The CDR3 DNA sequence: TGTGCCAGCCGCTTCAAACCTAGCGGGGGTCCCCCCTACGAGCAGTACTTC. It codes for CASRFKPSGGPPYEQYF.

The chain combines TRBV7-3 with TRBJ2-1; 11 bases are shared with TRBD2. The V gene's germline CDR1 is SGHTA and CDR2 FQGTGA. The CDR3 contains 21 residues. After removal of 1 base from V and 0 bases from J, the junction contained 14 bases not matched to a gene. The CDR3 bases are TGTGCCAGCAGCTTAAGCCCCCCCCTAGCGGGGGGCCCTCTCTCCTACAATGAGCAGTTCTTC. As protein: CASSLSPPLAGGPLSYNEQFF.

The V call is TRBV6-1, the J call TRBJ2-3; 10 positions match TRBD1. J lost 0 bases, V lost 4 bases, and 4 bases had no gene match. Germline CDR1 and CDR2: MNHNS and SASEGT. This CDR3 region has 16 residues. The CDR3: CASSARQGASTDTQYF. The CDR3 nucleotides are TGTGCCAGCAGTGCCCGACAGGGGGCTAGCACAGATACGCAGTATTTT.